Listed here are 30 T cell receptor beta chains from one sample, sequenced in a study of cytomegalovirus exposure and HLA in healthy donors. The primer mix had 60 Vbeta and 13 Jbeta primers. Profiling relied on immunoSEQ multiplex PCR, and the TCRdb table lists in-frame clones only, not all of them. The sample has about 140,000 clones; more than 70% are singletons. Input material: PBMCs. The receptors originated from a man aged 25-45 years in good health and CMV-seronegative.

V usage is TRBV9 and J usage is TRBJ2-3; perhaps TRBD1 as D (6 bases). Trimming pared 0 bases from V and 6 bases from J, leaving 8 bases between. This CDR3 has 13 residues. The V gene's germline CDR1 is SGDLS and CDR2 YYNGEE. CDR3 DNA sequence: TGTGCCAGCAGCGTAGTGGGGGCCGATACGCAGTATTTT. Encoded protein: CASSVVGADTQYF.

Notes on this clone: The sample contains more than one DNA sequence encoding this CDR3. The chain employs TRBV13 and TRBJ2-1; TRBD2 agrees at 7 bases. Germline assignment: CDR1 PRHDT and CDR2 FYEKMQ (reference sequence). The CDR3 spans 16 residues. Trimming cost V 9 bases and J 6 bases; bases outside gene matches: 17. CDR3 residues: CASSPIASGAPNEQFF. In DNA form, the CDR3 reads TGTGCCAGTAGCCCCATAGCCAGCGGGGCTCCCAATGAGCAGTTCTTC.

Details on this clone: Different DNA sequences within this sample yield the same CDR3. The rearrangement links TRBV27 to TRBJ2-7; 8 bases map to TRBD1. Germline values: CDR1 MNHEY, CDR2 SMNVEV (reference sequence). The CDR3 consists of 12 residues. The V gene end was trimmed by 6 bases and the J gene end by 5 bases; junction bases not matched to a gene: 3. Here the CDR3 reads CASRTGGNEQYF. The CDR3 nucleotides are TGTGCCAGCAGAACAGGGGGTAACGAGCAGTACTTC.

This clone was recorded only once. The gene calls are TRBV29-1 and TRBJ1-1; no reliable D call. Trimming left V 4 bases short and J 4 bases short, with 7 bases between. CDR1 SQVTM and CDR2 ANQGSEA come from the germline V gene. CDR3 length equals 11 residues. CDR3 residues: CSVVLSTEAFF. As DNA, the CDR3 is TGCAGCGTTGTTTTGAGCACTGAAGCTTTCTTT. Based on the CDR3 plus reference TRBV29-1 and TRBJ1-1, the full variable domain is SAVISQKPSRDICQRGTSLTIQCQVDSQVTMMFWYRQQPGQSLTLIATANQGSEATYESGFVIDKFPISRPNLTFSTLTVSNMSPEDSSIYLCSVVLSTEAFFGQGTRLTVV.

The chain carries TRBV4-2 and TRBJ2-1; no firm D call. The CDR3 has 13 amino acids. Per the germline V gene, CDR1 is LGHNA and CDR2 is YNFKEQ. V lost 3 bases and J 7 bases, leaving 10 bases between the germline ends. The CDR3 reads CASSHPAGNEQFF. For the CDR3, the DNA is TGTGCCAGCAGCCACCCGGCCGGGAATGAGCAGTTCTTC.

The chain joins TRBV5-4 to TRBJ2-7; 8 positions match TRBD2. The CDR3 covers 15 residues. Germline lookup yields CDR1 SGHNT and CDR2 YYREEE (reference sequence). V was pared by 4 bases and J by 4 bases, with 10 bases of the junction left unmatched. The CDR3 here is CASSLTSGGTYEQYF. The CDR3 coding sequence is TGTGCCAGCAGCCTCACTAGCGGAGGTACGTACGAGCAGTACTTC.

The V and J genes are TRBV6-5 and TRBJ2-7; D remains ambiguous. The V gene's germline CDR1 is MNHEY and CDR2 SVGAGI. The V and J ends lost 6 bases and 2 bases respectively, with 11 bases between them. CDR3 length: 13 residues. This chain's CDR3 is CASSPTSTYEQYF. The CDR3 DNA sequence: TGTGCCAGCAGCCCGACAAGTACCTACGAGCAGTACTTC.

V usage is TRBV7-9 and J usage is TRBJ2-3; weak D call: TRBD2 (5 bases). Trimming left V 3 bases short and J 7 bases short, with 11 bases between. CDR1 and CDR2 from the germline V gene are SEHNR and FQNEAQ (reference sequence). CDR3 length equals 13 residues. CDR3 sequence reads: CASSLDSYHTQYF. CDR3 in DNA: TGTGCCAGCAGCTTGGACTCTTACCATACGCAGTATTTT.

The chain combines TRBV5-1 with TRBJ2-5; D remains ambiguous. V dropped 1 base and J dropped 4 bases, with 11 bases sitting between them. The CDR3 has 14 amino acids. Per germline, CDR1 SGHRS and CDR2 YFSETQ. CDR3 sequence (DNA): TGCGCCAGCAGCTTGTGGCTGCAAAGAGAGACCCAGTACTTC. Amino acids: CASSLWLQRETQYF.

The chain links TRBV7-3 to TRBJ2-3, with TRBD2 identical over 7 bases. CDR1 SGHTA and CDR2 FQGTGA come from the germline V gene. The ends lost 2 bases at V and 4 bases at J; junction bases unmatched: 3. The CDR3 covers 14 residues. The CDR3 reads CASSLGGSADTQYF. The CDR3 coding sequence is TGTGCCAGCAGCTTAGGCGGGAGCGCAGATACGCAGTATTTT.

The rearrangement links TRBV18 to TRBJ2-3; TRBD2 matches 7 bases. The V segment lost 3 bases and the J segment 2 bases; nucleotides outside the gene matches: 8. The CDR3 spans 16 residues. Germline V gives CDR1 KGHSH, CDR2 LQKENI. CDR3 coding DNA: TGTGCCAGCTCACCGACCACTAGCGTGAACACAGATACGCAGTATTTT. This encodes CASSPTTSVNTDTQYF.

This clone was counted only a few times. The chain carries TRBV7-9 and TRBJ2-7; TRBD2 is a possible D gene (6 bases). Trimming took off 4 bases at V and 3 bases at J, with 13 bases between the two ends. Germline CDR1 is SEHNR and CDR2 is FQNEAQ (reference sequence). The CDR3 contains 14 residues. CDR3: CASSYGSGLYEQYF. DNA of the CDR3: TGTGCCAGCAGCTATGGTAGCGGTCTCTACGAGCAGTACTTC. Drawing the rest from reference TRBV7-9 and TRBJ2-7, the complete variable domain is DTGVSQNPRHKITKRGQNVTFRCDPISEHNRLYWYRQTLGQGPEFLTYFQNEAQLEKSRLLSDRFSAERPKGSFSTLEIQRTEQGDSAMYLCASSYGSGLYEQYFGPGTRLTVT.

This chain joins TRBV5-1 and TRBJ2-5; 15 bases map to TRBD2. The CDR3 covers 15 residues. The ends lost 4 bases at V and 11 bases at J; junction bases unmatched: 9. Per the germline V gene, CDR1 is SGHRS and CDR2 is YFSETQ. The CDR3 reads CASSMGLAGGGEQYF. As DNA, the CDR3 is TGCGCCAGCAGCATGGGACTAGCGGGAGGAGGTGAGCAGTACTTC.

This chain connects TRBV7-3 to TRBJ1-1; D is perhaps TRBD1 (6 bases). Germline values: CDR1 SGHTA, CDR2 FQGTGA. Deletions cut 4 bases from V and 1 base from J, with 10 bases between. This CDR3 has 14 residues. CDR3 amino acids: CASSSGHSNTEAFF. The CDR3, as DNA: TGTGCCAGCAGCTCGGGACATTCGAACACTGAAGCTTTCTTT.

This clone was seen a handful of times. The chain couples TRBV2 to TRBJ2-7, with TRBD1 identical over 7 bases. Germline lookup yields CDR1 SNHLY and CDR2 FYNNEI. This CDR3 spans 15 amino acids. With V trimmed by 0 bases and J by 5 bases, 7 bases remained unmatched. CDR3 sequence reads: CASSEALEGAHEQYF. The CDR3 DNA is TGTGCCAGCAGTGAAGCGCTTGAGGGGGCCCACGAGCAGTACTTC.

This clone was detected only a few times. The V gene is TRBV5-6, the J gene TRBJ1-2; 8 bases match TRBD1. The CDR3 covers 16 residues. Germline CDR1 SGHDT, CDR2 YYEEEE. J was trimmed by 8 bases and V by 2 bases; bases with no gene match: 14. The CDR3 DNA is TGTGCCAGCAGCTTCCAGGGGGCGATATTATTAGCGGGCTACACCTTC. Residues: CASSFQGAILLAGYTF. Full variable domain (missing parts from reference TRBV5-6 and TRBJ1-2): DAGVTQSPTHLIKTRGQQVTLRCSPKSGHDTVSWYQQALGQGPQFIFQYYEEEERQRGNFPDRFSGHQFPNYSSELNVNALLLGDSALYLCASSFQGAILLAGYTFGSGTRLTVV.

The rearrangement joins TRBV7-3 to TRBJ2-1; TRBD2 aligns across 9 bases. Trimming at V came to 2 bases and at J to 6 bases, leaving 11 bases not matched to a gene. The CDR3 is 17 amino acids. The V gene's germline CDR1 is SGHTA and CDR2 FQGTGA. CDR3 bases: TGTGCCAGCAGCTTACACGGTAGCGGGGGACCTGGCAATGAGCAGTTCTTC. The encoded protein is CASSLHGSGGPGNEQFF.

On this clone: A junction end diverges from the germline sequence, so it may reflect a read error. This rearrangement joins TRBV27 to TRBJ2-1, with 12 bases matching TRBD2. Germline assignment: CDR1 MNHEY and CDR2 SMNVEV (reference sequence). There are 15 residues in the CDR3. As DNA, the CDR3 is TGTGCCAGCACTTTAGGGACTAGCGGGTTCGGTGAGCAGTTCTTC. Encoded protein: CASTLGTSGFGEQFF.

The V gene is TRBV6-1, the J gene TRBJ2-2; D is perhaps TRBD1 (5 bases). This CDR3 is built from 13 residues. Germline CDR1 is MNHNS and CDR2 is SASEGT. Trimming took 5 bases from V and 5 from J, leaving 9 bases between them. The CDR3 loop reads CASSTQGTGELFF. CDR3 DNA sequence: TGTGCCAGCAGTACCCAGGGTACCGGGGAGCTGTTTTTT.

The CDR3 spells CASSVPGAQNEQFF. CDR3 DNA sequence: TGTGCCAGCAGTGTTCCTGGGGCCCAAAATGAGCAGTTCTTC. V is TRBV25-1 and J is TRBJ2-1, with D maybe TRBD1 (5 bases). The V end was cut by 4 bases, the J end by 7 bases, with 14 bases between. CDR1 is MGHDK, CDR2 SYGVNS, per germline. CDR3 length: 14 residues.

The chain recombines TRBV30 with TRBJ2-7, with 8 bases lining up with TRBD1. V dropped 0 bases and J dropped 5; count of bases not matched to a gene: 9. The CDR3 runs 15 residues. CDR1 and CDR2 from the germline V gene are GTSNPN and SVGIG (reference sequence). CDR3 residues: CAWSVPRQGKNEQYF. CDR3 nucleotide sequence: TGTGCCTGGAGTGTACCCCGACAGGGGAAAAACGAGCAGTACTTC.

The gene calls are TRBV5-6 and TRBJ2-3, with D uncertain. CDR1 is SGHDT, CDR2 YYEEEE, per germline. The CDR3 has 15 residues. Trimming took 5 bases from V and 5 from J, leaving 18 bases between them. The CDR3 sequence is CASSAVQLTLDTQYF. CDR3 bases: TGTGCCAGCAGTGCGGTGCAGCTAACACTAGATACGCAGTATTTT.

The chain uses TRBV30 and TRBJ1-2, with D possibly matching TRBD1 (5 bases). V lost 2 bases to trimming and J lost 4 bases, with 8 bases between them. CDR3 length: 12 residues. Per germline, CDR1 GTSNPN and CDR2 SVGIG (reference sequence). CDR3 DNA: TGTGCCTGGAGTATGGGGGGCTATGGCTACACCTTC. This codes for CAWSMGGYGYTF.

The chain has TRBV4-2 and TRBJ2-7; weak D call: TRBD2 (6 bases). The CDR3 length is 15 residues. The V gene's germline CDR1 is LGHNA and CDR2 YNFKEQ. V was cut by 1 base and J by 3 bases, with 13 bases left in between. CDR3 nucleotides: TGTGCCAGCAGCCAAGTTCAGCGGGCAGGCTACGAGCAGTACTTC. Amino acid sequence: CASSQVQRAGYEQYF.

The chain joins TRBV5-1 to TRBJ2-1; 7 bases are a match to TRBD2. CDR1 is SGHRS and CDR2 is YFSETQ in the germline V gene. V lost 6 bases and J lost 3; bases outside the gene matches: 9. This CDR3 is built from 15 residues. Here the CDR3 DNA reads TGCGCCAGCACCCGGAGGGAGGGCCTCTACAATGAGCAGTTCTTC. This gives the protein CASTRREGLYNEQFF.

The chain combines TRBV6-1 with TRBJ2-3; D is perhaps TRBD1 (6 bases). The CDR3 extends over 16 amino acids. Germline-derived CDR1 and CDR2 are MNHNS and SASEGT. Trimming stripped 4 bases from V and 0 bases from J, with 14 bases between. CDR3 region: CASSVGTMSSTDTQYF. The CDR3 DNA is TGTGCCAGCAGTGTAGGGACAATGTCTAGCACAGATACGCAGTATTTT.

The chain joins TRBV5-1 to TRBJ1-3; D gene ambiguous. Between the trimmed V and J ends, which lost 4 bases and 4 bases, there was a span of 9 bases. The CDR3 spans 13 residues. The germline V gene has CDR1 SGHRS and CDR2 YFSETQ. CDR3 nucleotides: TGCGCCAGCAGCATGGGAGTAGGAAACACCATATATTTT. Encoded protein: CASSMGVGNTIYF.

This chain links TRBV2 with TRBJ1-2, with 7 bases lining up with TRBD1. The V gene's germline CDR1 is SNHLY and CDR2 FYNNEI. The CDR3 is 12 amino acids. J gave up 4 bases and V 7 bases, and 3 bases lay outside the gene matches. In DNA, the CDR3 is TGTGCCAGCAACAGGGGAGGCTATGGCTACACCTTC. The encoded protein is CASNRGGYGYTF.

The chain joins TRBV12-5 to TRBJ2-5, with 9 bases that match TRBD1. The end of the DNA fits TRBJ2-7 better, so the J call may be wrong. The CDR3 consists of 14 residues. The germline V gene encodes CDR1 LGHNT and CDR2 FRNRAP. CDR3: CASGFDRGADEQYF. CDR3 coding DNA: TGTGCTAGTGGTTTTGACAGGGGGGCCGACGAGCAGTACTTC.

The rearrangement joins TRBV10-1 to TRBJ2-3, with D perhaps TRBD2 (6 bases). There are 14 residues in the CDR3. Looked up from germline, CDR1 is WNHNN and CDR2 is SYGVQD (reference sequence). The ends were cut back, 5 bases at V and 1 base at J, with 10 bases in the middle. CDR3 in amino acids: CASSSGLGTDTQYF. Written as DNA, the CDR3 is TGCGCCAGCAGTTCGGGACTGGGCACAGATACGCAGTATTTT.